The 28 T cell receptor beta chains below were found in one sample sequenced in a study of blood T cell repertoires in COVID-19. Repertoires were generated with immunoSEQ multiplex PCR, while TCRdb's copy carries only in-frame clones and drops some. The sample has some 160,000 clones, approximately 88% seen once. The sequenced sample was PBMCs or T cells enriched from blood (not recorded which). Receptor source: a woman in her forties or fifties who had recovered from COVID-19.

This rearrangement joins TRBV27 to TRBJ1-2, with 8 bases identical to TRBD1. After removal of 7 bases from V and 6 bases from J, the junction contained 7 bases not matched to a gene. The germline gives CDR1 MNHEY, CDR2 SMNVEV (reference sequence). The CDR3 length is 13 residues. The CDR3 DNA follows: TGTGCCAGCAACCGACAGGGGACGAATGGCTACACCTTC. Translating it yields CASNRQGTNGYTF.

This chain connects TRBV6-5 to TRBJ1-5; TRBD1 matches at 8 bases. The CDR3 is 15 amino acids. The ends lost 8 bases at V and 4 bases at J; junction bases unmatched: 10. Germline V gives CDR1 MNHEY, CDR2 SVGAGI. Written as DNA, the CDR3 is TGTGCCAGCGGGAGGACAGGGAAAGAAAATCAGCCCCAGCATTTT. Protein: CASGRTGKENQPQHF.

This chain uses TRBV6-5 with TRBJ2-7, with 9 bases matching TRBD1. The CDR3 extends over 14 amino acids. The germline V gene has CDR1 MNHEY and CDR2 SVGAGI. Trimming removed 11 bases from V and 3 bases from J; junction bases left unmatched: 11. CDR3 nucleotide sequence: TGTGCCGGTTCGTCCGGGACAGGGATCTACGAGCAGTACTTC. Translated, it gives CAGSSGTGIYEQYF.

CDR3 loop: CASSEPGTRQPQHF. Here the CDR3 DNA reads TGTGCCAGCAGTGAGCCGGGTACAAGACAGCCCCAGCATTTT. The rearrangement links TRBV2 to TRBJ1-5; unclear D gene. V lost 3 bases, J lost 7 bases, and 13 bases lay in between. The CDR3 consists of 14 residues. Germline V gene sequence: CDR1 SNHLY, CDR2 FYNNEI. The complete variable domain, with remaining parts taken from reference TRBV2 and TRBJ1-5, reads EPEVTQTPSHQVTQMGQEVILRCVPISNHLYFYWYRQILGQKVEFLVSFYNNEISEKSEIFDDQFSVERPDGSNFTLKIRSTKLEDSAMYFCASSEPGTRQPQHFGDGTRLSIL.

V usage is TRBV18 and J usage is TRBJ2-5; a possible D gene is TRBD1 (7 bases). V lost 3 bases and J lost 3, with 20 bases in between. This CDR3 spans 17 amino acids. Germline CDR1 and CDR2: KGHSH and LQKENI. CDR3 sequence reads: CASSPGVGQGGEETQYF. CDR3 nucleotides: TGTGCCAGCTCACCGGGAGTAGGGCAGGGGGGCGAAGAGACCCAGTACTTC.

The CDR3 reads CASSLTGLDYEQYF. For the CDR3, the DNA is TGTGCCAGCAGCCTAACCGGACTGGACTACGAGCAGTACTTC. The chain recombines TRBV6-8 with TRBJ2-7, with D maybe TRBD2 (5 bases). The CDR3 loop spans 14 amino acids. CDR1 and CDR2 from the germline V gene are MNHGY and SAAAGT. V dropped 6 bases and J dropped 3 bases, with 15 bases sitting between them.

V and J are TRBV15 and TRBJ2-2; D is possibly TRBD1 (6 bases). Trimming left V 5 bases short and J 2 bases short, with 12 bases between. The germline V gene encodes CDR1 LNHNV and CDR2 YYDKDF (reference sequence). The CDR3 totals 15 residues. CDR3 in amino acids: CATSSAGANTGELFF. DNA for the CDR3: TGTGCCACCAGCTCTGCAGGGGCTAACACCGGGGAGCTGTTTTTT.

This clone was found once. The chain combines TRBV18 with TRBJ2-3; weak D call: TRBD2 (6 bases). V was cut by 3 bases and J by 7 bases, with 17 bases left in between. Germline assignment: CDR1 KGHSH and CDR2 LQKENI. The CDR3 runs 15 residues. As DNA, the CDR3 is TGTGCCAGCTCACCCGCTAGCGACCTGCTGAATACGCAGTATTTT. The encoded protein is CASSPASDLLNTQYF.

This sequence joins TRBV29-1 and TRBJ2-7; maybe TRBD1 (5 bases). V was trimmed by 7 bases and J by 2 bases, leaving 12 bases between them. The CDR3 spans 12 residues. Germline CDR1 and CDR2: SQVTM and ANQGSEA. In DNA form, the CDR3 reads TGCAGCGCCCGACAGAGTACCTACGAGCAGTACTTC. This translates into CSARQSTYEQYF.

This clone turned up a few times. This chain uses TRBV14 with TRBJ2-5; D possibly corresponds to TRBD1 (7 bases). Germline CDR1 and CDR2: SGHDN and FVKESK. Between the trimmed V and J ends, which lost 1 base and 10 bases, there was a span of 19 bases. This CDR3 spans 15 amino acids. CDR3 region: CASSQVGVSGGYQYF. The CDR3 DNA follows: TGTGCCAGCAGCCAAGTCGGGGTGTCAGGGGGGTACCAGTACTTC.

Written as DNA, the CDR3 is TGTGCCAGCAGCCAAGATGGAAGGGGGGGCACGGGCTATGGCTACACCTTC. This codes for CASSQDGRGGTGYGYTF. The chain combines TRBV4-2 with TRBJ1-2; perhaps TRBD1 as D (6 bases). This CDR3 spans 17 amino acids. Per the germline V gene, CDR1 is LGHNA and CDR2 is YNFKEQ. V shed 0 bases and J shed 4 bases, with 18 bases lying between them.

J is TRBJ2-3 and V is TRBV11-3; D possibly corresponds to TRBD2 (5 bases). The CDR3 is 13 amino acids. Germline CDR1 and CDR2: SGHNT and YENEEA. V lost 8 bases and J lost 3, with 12 bases in between. The CDR3 spells CASGKRETDTQYF. In DNA form, the CDR3 reads TGTGCCAGCGGGAAACGGGAAACAGATACGCAGTATTTT.

This sequence joins TRBV7-2 and TRBJ2-7; 8 bases agree with TRBD1. The length of the CDR3 is 13 residues. The germline V gene has CDR1 SGHTA and CDR2 FQGNSA. The V segment lost 6 bases and the J segment 5 bases; nucleotides outside the gene matches: 6. The CDR3 region is CASSHDRGHEQYF. The CDR3 DNA is TGTGCCAGCAGTCACGACAGGGGTCACGAGCAGTACTTC.

This clone was detected only once. V gene TRBV11-3 combines with J gene TRBJ1-5; 7 nucleotides line up with TRBD1. There are 15 residues in the CDR3. V shed 0 bases and J 7 bases; nucleotides not matched to a gene: 6. Germline lookup yields CDR1 SGHNT and CDR2 YENEEA. CDR3 DNA: TGTGCCAGCAGCTTAGAGTCAGGGGGAGACCAGCCCCAGCATTTT. This encodes CASSLESGGDQPQHF.

In DNA form, the CDR3 reads TGTGCCAGCAGTTTAGGGAGGAAGCGACACAATGAGCAGTTCTTC. Protein: CASSLGRKRHNEQFF. J is TRBJ2-1 and V is TRBV27; D may be TRBD2 (6 bases). CDR3 size: 15 residues. The ends were cut back, 2 bases at V and 5 bases at J, with 13 bases in the middle. Germline V gene lookup returns CDR1 MNHEY and CDR2 SMNVEV (reference sequence).

This clone was seen only once. The chain uses TRBV2 and TRBJ2-7, with 7 positions matching TRBD1. Unmatched junction bases numbered 7, after V lost 6 bases and J lost 2 bases. The CDR3 loop spans 14 amino acids. Germline CDR1 reads SNHLY; CDR2 reads FYNNEI. CDR3 DNA sequence: TGTGCCAGCAGAACACAGGGGCCGACCTACGAGCAGTACTTC. Encoded protein: CASRTQGPTYEQYF.

The CDR3 reads CASSEERGEQREQYF. In DNA form, the CDR3 reads TGTGCCAGCAGTGAGGAGCGGGGGGAGCAGCGCGAGCAGTACTTC. V usage is TRBV6-1 and J usage is TRBJ2-7; 9 bases agree with TRBD2. Germline loops: CDR1 MNHNS, CDR2 SASEGT. The CDR3 runs 15 residues. The V segment lost 3 bases and the J segment 6 bases; nucleotides outside the gene matches: 9.

The rearrangement joins TRBV6-4 to TRBJ2-1, with 9 bases lining up with TRBD2. The CDR3 is 16 amino acids. With 3 bases clipped from V and 6 bases from J, the junction kept 9 bases outside the gene matches. CDR1 and CDR2 from the germline V gene are MRHNA and SNTAGT. CDR3 DNA: TGTGCCAGCAGTGAACTCGCTAGCGGGACTCTCAATGAGCAGTTCTTC. Protein sequence: CASSELASGTLNEQFF.

The chain joins TRBV3-1 (or the pseudogene TRBV3-2) to TRBJ2-7, with 9 bases matching TRBD2. The germline CDR1 and CDR2 sequences are LGHDT and YNNKEL (reference sequence). The length of the CDR3 is 16 residues. V lost 5 bases, J lost 7 bases, and 15 bases stayed unmatched. This CDR3 reads CASSSLGAGGLREQYF. The DNA of the CDR3 is TGTGCCAGCAGCTCCCTCGGAGCGGGGGGATTACGAGAGCAGTACTTC.

The chain combines TRBV28 with TRBJ1-1; D is unclear. The V gene's germline CDR1 is MDHEN and CDR2 SYDVKM. Trimming pared 6 bases from V and 5 bases from J, leaving 19 bases between. This CDR3 contains 15 residues. The chain's CDR3 is CASSPEKMARTEAFF. CDR3 DNA sequence: TGTGCCAGCAGCCCCGAGAAAATGGCGCGGACTGAAGCTTTCTTT.

The J gene is TRBJ1-5, the V gene TRBV23-1, with D possibly TRBD1 on 5 matching bases. TRBV23-1 qualifies as an ORF whose function is uncertain. V lost 6 bases and J 6 bases, leaving 24 bases between the germline ends. The CDR3 has 17 residues. CDR3 sequence: CASRFIQVHELVQPQHF. The CDR3 bases are TGCGCCAGCAGGTTTATACAGGTACACGAGTTAGTTCAGCCCCAGCATTTT.

The V gene is TRBV7-7, the J gene TRBJ2-5, with D hard to call. Germline-derived CDR1 and CDR2 are SSHAT and FNYEAQ (reference sequence). The germline V and J ends were trimmed by 5 bases and 4 bases, with 11 bases remaining between them. The length of the CDR3 is 13 residues. CDR3 DNA sequence: TGTGCCAGCAGCCCTACGCTAGGAGAGACCCAGTACTTC. Protein product: CASSPTLGETQYF.

The V gene is TRBV10-3, the J gene TRBJ1-1; 9 nucleotides agree with TRBD1. The CDR3 is 12 residues long. The V gene's germline CDR1 is ENHRY and CDR2 SYGVKD. The J segment lost 13 bases and the V segment lost 5 bases, leaving 8 bases of the junction unmatched. CDR3 nucleotide sequence: TGTGCCATCAGTTCCCGGGACAGGGAGTATTTCTTT. Its translation: CAISSRDREYFF.

The rearrangement joins TRBV5-1 to TRBJ2-3; D is undetermined. The CDR3 has 14 amino acids. CDR1 is SGHRS, CDR2 YFSETQ, per germline. V gave up 0 bases and J gave up 2 bases, with 7 bases separating them. The CDR3 region has the DNA TGCGCCAGCAGCTTGGGTCCCCTCACAGATACGCAGTATTTT. This codes for CASSLGPLTDTQYF.

The chain employs TRBV11-3 and TRBJ2-5; maybe TRBD1 (6 bases). The CDR3 consists of 15 residues. CDR1 is SGHNT, CDR2 YENEEA, per germline. Trimming stripped 0 bases from V and 4 bases from J, with 12 bases between. In DNA form, the CDR3 reads TGTGCCAGCAGCTTAGATCTGACAGGCGGAGAGACCCAGTACTTC. It codes for CASSLDLTGGETQYF.

The CDR3 DNA is TGTGCCATCAGTGAGTCGGACAGGGTGGTCTATGGCTACACCTTC. Translation: CAISESDRVVYGYTF. This chain joins TRBV10-3 and TRBJ1-2, with 8 nucleotides matching TRBD1. Trimming took 0 bases from V and 4 from J; bases not matched to a gene: 4. Germline CDR1 ENHRY, CDR2 SYGVKD. This CDR3 spans 15 amino acids.

The chain is built from TRBV7-2 and TRBJ2-7, with a tentative D call TRBD2 (5 bases). This CDR3 comprises 13 residues. V lost 7 bases to trimming and J lost 3 bases, with 13 bases between them. CDR1 and CDR2 from the germline V gene are SGHTA and FQGNSA. In DNA, the CDR3 is TGTGCCAGCACCGCCGACTATCGCTACGAGCAGTACTTC. Protein: CASTADYRYEQYF.

This chain uses TRBV10-2 with TRBJ2-7, with 9 nucleotides matching TRBD2. Looked up from germline, CDR1 is WSHSY and CDR2 is SAAADI. The CDR3 length is 16 residues. V shed 0 bases and J 2 bases; nucleotides not matched to a gene: 5. CDR3 region: CASSESSLAGTYEQYF. The DNA of the CDR3 is TGCGCCAGCAGTGAGTCGAGTCTAGCGGGGACCTACGAGCAGTACTTC.